This TCR beta chain originates from a study of blood T cells in healthy people across ages. Trimming took off 5 bases at V and 1 base at J, with 7 bases between the two ends. The CDR3 is 12 amino acids. Germline lookup yields CDR1 GTSNPN and CDR2 SVGIG (reference sequence). Sample-barcoded 5' priming and a J-beta primer mix drove a second PCR of roughly 7 to 11 cycles. TCRdb passed the 5' RACE reads through MiXCR, listing each CDR3 protein once. The sample has approximately 1.5 million distinct CDR3 sequences, roughly 32% seen once. The receptor's source is a woman in her thirties in good health. The specimen sequenced was blood. The chain uses TRBV30 and TRBJ2-3, with D unclear. DNA of the CDR3: TGTGCCTGGGAGGTGGGCACAGATACGCAGTATTTT. This encodes CAWEVGTDTQYF.